This T cell receptor beta chain came from a study of human T cells and chemical hapten exposure (dated by TCRdb to the early 2020s). Notes on the research overall: Libraries were pooled for sequencing, and variation in per-sample TCR yields was attributed mainly to small differences in library volumes within the pool. Each blood RNA sample was used to sequence both TCR alpha and TCR beta chains. In alopecia patients, the study followed how the peripheral blood TCR repertoire changed in vivo over primary and secondary sensitization to diphenylcyclopropenone (DPC), a hapten.

Beyond this particular receptor, the publication reports: DPC sensitization did not change how many TCRs were above 1 in 1000 frequency, and no evidence was found of alterations in global repertoire structure. After repeated subsampling, the strength of the expansion versus patch-test correlation and the threshold at which it became significant changed.

The method was RACE. Sequencing relied on a NextSeq 500. During library preparation, unique molecular identifiers were attached to individual cDNA molecules so that TCRs could be counted quantitatively and reproducibly. The source study handled its data this way. The median number of TCRs per sample was 85,000 to 100,000, ranging from about 23,224 to 750,000. V, J and CDR3 annotation of the TCR reads was performed with the Decombinator software suite. Every sample was subsampled to the same number of TCRs (28,000) for the PS versus PT1 abundance plots. TCRs were defined as expanded if absent before sensitization and observed at least eight times at the 2-week time point. In-frame beta chains were kept once TCRdb had trimmed the public reads at Q25 with fastp and called clones with MiXCR. Rows with one shared CDR3 protein collapse into an entry with the most common genes and DNA. The authors' filters were not applied to this entry. Within this sample are 75,000 to 100,000 distinct CDR3 sequences, with approximately 9.7% of them counted one time only. 2.5% to 3% of the sample belongs to the ten largest clones.

For this clonotype: The clone's antigen remains unknown. Base quality data are lacking; no much larger clone is found one base away.

The CDR1 and CDR2 encoded by the germline V gene (reference sequence) are DFQATT and SNEGSKA. The germline ends are 18 bases apart after V is trimmed by 3 bases and J by 6 bases. The CDR3 spans 14 residues, from the cysteine through the phenylalanine. This entry keeps only the CDR3 DNA: 42 bases, framed from base 1. Explained via the paper, the time point label denotes: healthy volunteer bleed at 2 weeks. Total RNA was extracted from unfractionated whole blood that had been collected in Tempus Blood RNA tubes. Four to six healthy volunteers were used as TCR sequencing controls and were bled at day 0, 2 weeks and 6 weeks.

This TCR was sampled from a female donor in good health. Some clones in this sample may be carry-over from other donors' samples. The V and J segments used are TRBV20-1 and TRBJ2-7; no D segment can be confidently identified. Input material: whole blood. This receptor carries the CDR3 CSARPIGSVGEQYF. The DNA sequence reads TGCAGTGCTAGGCCTATTGGGTCGGTGGGCGAGCAGTACTTC.